Sequencing of this T cell receptor (beta chain) was carried out in a study of molecular identifiers for immune sequencing clone quantification (dated by TCRdb to the late 2010s). As for the study more broadly: In a replicate experiment, RNA from about 19,000 or 110,000 naive CD8 T cells was split into five aliquots, four of which were sequenced. This methods study used CD8 T cells to benchmark TCR RNA copy counting and molecular-identifier clustering-based TCR repertoire sequencing (MIDCIRS). Study-level results and caveats: A single cell's worth of spiked-in Jurkat TCR RNA was reported detectable even among about 1.1 million naive CD8 T cells. Modeling estimated around 3 recovered TCR RNA copies per cell, compared with roughly 10 by digital PCR, which implies 25% to 30% capture efficiency. In CMV-specific effector cells, clones with more than 20 RNA copies accounted for over 97% of molecules, whereas in naive cells such clones accounted for under 1%. When barcode sub-clustering was left out, chimeric consensus sequences inflated TCR diversity, with chimeras reaching as high as 47%. Identical TCR molecules sharing a barcode could cause highly expanded clone sizes to be underestimated. Spiked-in Jurkat TCR RNA (approximately 10 copies' worth), which is not part of the donor repertoire, was contained in the naive libraries.

Naive CD8 T cell libraries were made from approximately 22,000 to 940,000 sorted cells using 10%, 30% or 50% of purified RNA. Naive CD8 T cells, defined as CD8+CD4-CCR7+CD45RA+, were FACS-sorted into RLT Plus buffer on a BD FACSAria II. Around 10 TCR copies' worth of Jurkat RNA were spiked into roughly 18,000-1,000,000 naive CD8 T cell samples to test detection sensitivity. Enrichment of CD8 T cells was performed with RosetteSep CD8+ T Cell Enrichment Cocktail and Ficoll-Paque, after which ACK red cell lysis was carried out. At least ten counts were recorded for this clonotype. Which antigen it targets is not known. Base qualities are not provided; no much larger clone lies one nucleotide away. Library preparation used PCR. The run used an Illumina HiSeq 4000. Bulk TCR libraries were generated as previously described, with the TCR primers listed in Table S5 used. Total RNA was purified with the Qiagen AllPrep DNA/RNA kit. Reads from multiple sequencing runs of the same library were pooled before analysis. The paper's data handling went like this. Reads were retained only if the reads had an exact TCR constant sequence, and the retained reads were trimmed to 150 nt and grouped according to their 12-nt molecular barcodes. Reads within each barcode group were sub-clustered using a 15% Levenshtein threshold, and quality-weighted consensus sequences were constructed for each RNA molecule. Non-functional sequences were discarded, and so were lower-count sequences lying one edit away from another sequence. Based on fitting two negative binomial distributions, any barcode sub-cluster with under 20% of the maximum read count was discarded. Using fastp at Q25 and MiXCR, TCRdb reprocessed the public reads and kept productive beta chains. CDR3 protein duplicates are merged, each entry listing the most common genes and DNA. The V and J calls reflect TCRdb's pipeline rather than the authors' work. For this sample the table gives some 65,000 distinct CDR3 sequences, of which around 18% were detected only once. The ten largest clones add up to around 1.5% of the sample.

The CDR1 and CDR2 encoded by the germline V gene are MNHNS and SASEGT. V and J are truncated by 6 bases and 5 bases respectively, leaving an intervening sequence of 4 bases. CDR3 length: 11 amino acids, cysteine to phenylalanine. Only the CDR3 region is kept as DNA, spanning 33 bases read in frame from base 1. Material for sequencing was naive CD8+ T cells from blood, with Jurkat cell RNA spiked in. Per the publication, the cell subset or site label means: FACS-sorted CD8+CD4-CCR7+CD45RA+ naive T cells. The source of this sequence is a human donor in good health. Some libraries in this study had Jurkat cell RNA spiked in. The sequence joins TRBV6-1 to TRBJ2-2; the D gene cannot be resolved reliably. The nucleotide sequence is given as TGTGCCAGCAGGTTGACCGGGGAGCTGTTTTTT. This is translated as CASRLTGELFF.